This T cell receptor (beta chain) appears in the sequencing data of a study of post-analysis software for immune sequencing data. Broader study findings: Among roughly 5 TRBV segments more frequent in patients than controls were TRBV5-6, TRBV5-1 and TRBV20-1.

The germline gives CDR1 SGHTA, CDR2 FQGNSA. The V gene lost 1 base and the J gene lost 4 bases, with 10 bases spanning the gap. The CDR3 runs to 14 residues. This clonotype has a handful of counts. Its target is not known. Unique molecular identifiers featured in each of the TCR beta cDNA libraries. Hundreds of thousands of cDNA molecules came from about 1 to 10 million T cells. TCRdb re-analysed the PCR reads in MiXCR, keeping a single row per CDR3 protein. The sample contains 450,000 to 650,000 distinct CDR3 sequences, 40% to 50% of which appear only once. This TCR was sampled from a girl aged 5-17 years with multiple sclerosis. The sample taken for sequencing was blood. The chain links TRBV7-2 to TRBJ1-1; D might be TRBD1 (5 bases). The CDR3 nucleotides are TGTGCCAGCAGCTTAGGCCAGGGATCCACTGAAGCTTTCTTT. Protein: CASSLGQGSTEAFF.